The entry below describes one T cell receptor beta chain. Its antigen target is currently unknown. The sample holds no much larger clone one base away, and base qualities are not on file. This sample is part of a study of CD8 T cells in Susac syndrome (dated by TCRdb to the late 2010s). The study in broad terms: Repertoire sequencing was used to test whether CD8+ T cell activation and differentiation in Susac syndrome was antigen driven.

Overall study outcomes, separate from this receptor: The TCR sequencing and HLA analysis was acknowledged to have included a relatively small number of individuals.

Cut back by 6 bases and 9 bases, the V and J ends lie 14 bases apart. From a lookup of the germline V gene, CDR1 and CDR2 are MGHDK and SYGVNS. The CDR3 measures 13 amino acids from cysteine to phenylalanine. Just CDR3 DNA is preserved here, 39 bases in frame from base 1. RNA was extracted using the RNeasy kit, and roughly 0.5 to 1 microgram was reverse transcribed with random hexamers. TCR beta CDR3 regions were amplified with the immunoSEQ multiplex PCR assay covering 54 Vbeta and 13 Jbeta segments. Bias from PCR amplification was corrected by using a synthetic template baseline for primer optimization and for computational correction. As for the authors' bioinformatics: Only productive sequences were kept, with reads annotated to V, D and J genes according to IMGT and analyzed in immunoSEQ Analyzer. To calculate clonality, Shannon entropy was normalized by log2 of the number of productive unique sequences and then subtracted from one. For each patient and control, public and private clones were evaluated within the 100 most prevalent clones. Clones were defined as Susac-specific if absent from the healthy and MS cohorts, from around 1,100 published viral clones and from other ImmuneACCESS disease sequences. TCRdb itself trimmed the public reads at Q25 with fastp, ran MiXCR and retained productive beta chains. Each entry merges the rows of one CDR3 protein and shows their most common DNA and genes. TCRdb, not the authors, supplied the V and J calls. In all, the sample holds about 150,000 distinct CDR3 sequences, and less than 95% of those were seen once. Together, the top ten hold less than 0.095% of the sample.

Peripheral blood CD8+ and CD4+ T cells from healthy donors, Susac syndrome patients and multiple sclerosis patients were profiled by high-throughput TCR beta sequencing. Healthy donors were included as age- and sex-matched controls. Bulk CD8+ and CD4+ T cells were purified magnetically by negative isolation, whereas CD8+ TEMRA cells were enriched by FACS. Blood was collected in EDTA tubes and processed within 24 hours, with PBMCs isolated through density gradient centrifugation. PBMCs intended for TCR sequencing were cryopreserved in liquid nitrogen and were subsequently thawed in a 37 degrees C water bath. The sorted or isolated CD4+, CD8+ and CD8+ TEMRA cells had a purity of 90% or higher.

This sequence originates from a human donor in good health. The chain was built from TRBV25-1 and TRBJ2-2, with the D gene not clear enough to name. Sample: CD4+ T cells from PBMCs. The sequenced DNA: TGTGCCAGCAGCGCCGACTTGGAACGGGAGCTGTTTTTT. Its amino acids are CASSADLERELFF.